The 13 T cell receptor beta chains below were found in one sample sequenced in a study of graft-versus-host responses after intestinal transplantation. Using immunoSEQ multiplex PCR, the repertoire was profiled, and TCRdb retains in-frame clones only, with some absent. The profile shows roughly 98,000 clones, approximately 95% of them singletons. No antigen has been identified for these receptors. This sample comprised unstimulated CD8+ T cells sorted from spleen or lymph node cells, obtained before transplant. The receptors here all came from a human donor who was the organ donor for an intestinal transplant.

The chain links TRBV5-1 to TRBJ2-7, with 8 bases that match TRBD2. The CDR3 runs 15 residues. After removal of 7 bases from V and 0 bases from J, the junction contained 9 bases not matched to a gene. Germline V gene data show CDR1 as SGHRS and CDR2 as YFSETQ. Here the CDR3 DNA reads TGCGCCAGCGGATATTCGGGGGGGGACTCCTACGAGCAGTACTTC. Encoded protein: CASGYSGGDSYEQYF.

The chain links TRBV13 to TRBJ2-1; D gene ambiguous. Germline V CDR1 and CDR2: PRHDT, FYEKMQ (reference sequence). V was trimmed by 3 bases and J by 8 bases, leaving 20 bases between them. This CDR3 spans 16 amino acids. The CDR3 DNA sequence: TGTGCCAGCAGCTTGAGGTTATTAGGTGTAGGCGATGAGCAGTTCTTC. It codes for CASSLRLLGVGDEQFF. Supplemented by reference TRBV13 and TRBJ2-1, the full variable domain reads AAGVIQSPRHLIKEKRETATLKCYPIPRHDTVYWYQQGPGQDPQFLISFYEKMQSDKGSIPDRFSAQQFSDYHSELNMSSLELGDSALYFCASSLRLLGVGDEQFFGPGTRLTVL.

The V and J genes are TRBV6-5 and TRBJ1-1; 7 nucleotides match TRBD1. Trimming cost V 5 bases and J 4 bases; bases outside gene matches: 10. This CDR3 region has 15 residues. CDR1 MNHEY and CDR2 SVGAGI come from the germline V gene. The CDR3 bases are TGTGCCAGCAGTCGTAGTGCAGGGGGTTTCACTGAAGCTTTCTTT. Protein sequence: CASSRSAGGFTEAFF.

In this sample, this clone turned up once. As DNA, the CDR3 is TGTGCCAGCAGTTCAAGAGCGGGAGGGCCAGTGGATACGCAGTATTTT. This codes for CASSSRAGGPVDTQYF. This chain links TRBV27 with TRBJ2-3; 10 bases match TRBD2. V dropped 4 bases and J dropped 6; count of bases not matched to a gene: 10. The CDR3 runs 16 residues. From germline, CDR1 is MNHEY and CDR2 SMNVEV (reference sequence).

CDR3 DNA: TGTGCCAGCAGTTACGGGACAGGGGGGAGCGGGGAGCTGTTTTTT. Translated: CASSYGTGGSGELFF. This chain connects TRBV6-5 to TRBJ2-2; 11 nucleotides match TRBD1. Germline CDR1 is MNHEY and CDR2 is SVGAGI. V shed 2 bases, J shed 7 bases, and the junction held 3 bases outside the gene matches. The CDR3 is 15 amino acids.

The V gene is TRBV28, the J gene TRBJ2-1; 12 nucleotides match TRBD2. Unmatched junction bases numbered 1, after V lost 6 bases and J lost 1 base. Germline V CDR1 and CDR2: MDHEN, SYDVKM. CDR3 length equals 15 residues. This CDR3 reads CASRGTSGSYNEQFF. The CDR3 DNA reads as TGTGCCAGCAGGGGGACTAGCGGGTCCTACAATGAGCAGTTCTTC.

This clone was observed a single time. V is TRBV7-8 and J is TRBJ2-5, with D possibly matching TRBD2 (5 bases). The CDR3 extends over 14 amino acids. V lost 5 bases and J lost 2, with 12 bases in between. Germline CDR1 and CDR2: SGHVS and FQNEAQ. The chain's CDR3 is CASSTGWEQETQYF. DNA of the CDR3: TGTGCCAGCAGCACGGGTTGGGAGCAAGAGACCCAGTACTTC.

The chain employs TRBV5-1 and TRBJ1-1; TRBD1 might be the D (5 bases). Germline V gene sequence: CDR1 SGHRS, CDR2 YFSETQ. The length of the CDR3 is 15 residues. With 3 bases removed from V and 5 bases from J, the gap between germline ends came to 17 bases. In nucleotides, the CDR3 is TGCGCCAGCAGCTGGAGGTGGGGGGTAAGGACTGAAGCTTTCTTT. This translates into CASSWRWGVRTEAFF.

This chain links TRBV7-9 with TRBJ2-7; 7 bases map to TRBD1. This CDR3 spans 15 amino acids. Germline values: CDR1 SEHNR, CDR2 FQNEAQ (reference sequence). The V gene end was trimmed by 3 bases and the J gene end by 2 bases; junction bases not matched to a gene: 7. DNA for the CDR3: TGTGCCAGCAGCTTCGGGACAGATTACACCTACGAGCAGTACTTC. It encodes CASSFGTDYTYEQYF.

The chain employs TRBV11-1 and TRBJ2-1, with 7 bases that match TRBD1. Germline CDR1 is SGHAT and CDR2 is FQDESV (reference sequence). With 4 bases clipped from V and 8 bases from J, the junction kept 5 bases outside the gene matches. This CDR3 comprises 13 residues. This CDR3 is CASSSEGADEQFF. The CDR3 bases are TGTGCCAGCAGCTCCGAGGGGGCCGATGAGCAGTTCTTC.

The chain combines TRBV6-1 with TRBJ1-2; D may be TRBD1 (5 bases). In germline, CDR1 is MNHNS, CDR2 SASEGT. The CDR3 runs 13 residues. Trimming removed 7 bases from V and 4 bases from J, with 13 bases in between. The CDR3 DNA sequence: TGTGCCAGCAATGTGGGACTAGTCTATGGCTACACCTTC. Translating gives CASNVGLVYGYTF.

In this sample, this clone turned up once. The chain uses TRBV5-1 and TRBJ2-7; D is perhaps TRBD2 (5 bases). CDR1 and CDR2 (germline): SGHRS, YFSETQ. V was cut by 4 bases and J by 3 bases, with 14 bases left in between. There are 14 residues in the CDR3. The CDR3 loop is CASSPGYWGYEQYF. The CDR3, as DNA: TGCGCCAGCAGCCCGGGATACTGGGGCTACGAGCAGTACTTC.

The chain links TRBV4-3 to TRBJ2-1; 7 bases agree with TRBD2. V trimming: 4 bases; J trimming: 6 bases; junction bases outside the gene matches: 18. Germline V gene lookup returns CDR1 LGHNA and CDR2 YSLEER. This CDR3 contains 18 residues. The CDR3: CASSRRPLRTRPFNEQFF. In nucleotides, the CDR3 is TGCGCCAGCAGCCGAAGACCGTTACGGACTAGGCCTTTCAATGAGCAGTTCTTC.